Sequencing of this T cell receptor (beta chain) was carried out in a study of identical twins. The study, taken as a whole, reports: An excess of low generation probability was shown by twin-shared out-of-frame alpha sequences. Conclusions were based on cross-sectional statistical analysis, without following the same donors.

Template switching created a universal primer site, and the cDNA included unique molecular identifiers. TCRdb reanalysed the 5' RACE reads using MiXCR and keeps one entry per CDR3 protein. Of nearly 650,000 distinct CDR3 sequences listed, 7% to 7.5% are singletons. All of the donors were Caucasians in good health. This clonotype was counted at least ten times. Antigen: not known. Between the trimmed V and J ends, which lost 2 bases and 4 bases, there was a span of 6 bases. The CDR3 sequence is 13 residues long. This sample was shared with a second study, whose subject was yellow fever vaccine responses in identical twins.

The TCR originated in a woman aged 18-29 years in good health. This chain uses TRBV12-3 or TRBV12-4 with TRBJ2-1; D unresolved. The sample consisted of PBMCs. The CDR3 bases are TGTGCCAGCAGTTTATCCGGTTACAATGAGCAGTTCTTC. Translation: CASSLSGYNEQFF.